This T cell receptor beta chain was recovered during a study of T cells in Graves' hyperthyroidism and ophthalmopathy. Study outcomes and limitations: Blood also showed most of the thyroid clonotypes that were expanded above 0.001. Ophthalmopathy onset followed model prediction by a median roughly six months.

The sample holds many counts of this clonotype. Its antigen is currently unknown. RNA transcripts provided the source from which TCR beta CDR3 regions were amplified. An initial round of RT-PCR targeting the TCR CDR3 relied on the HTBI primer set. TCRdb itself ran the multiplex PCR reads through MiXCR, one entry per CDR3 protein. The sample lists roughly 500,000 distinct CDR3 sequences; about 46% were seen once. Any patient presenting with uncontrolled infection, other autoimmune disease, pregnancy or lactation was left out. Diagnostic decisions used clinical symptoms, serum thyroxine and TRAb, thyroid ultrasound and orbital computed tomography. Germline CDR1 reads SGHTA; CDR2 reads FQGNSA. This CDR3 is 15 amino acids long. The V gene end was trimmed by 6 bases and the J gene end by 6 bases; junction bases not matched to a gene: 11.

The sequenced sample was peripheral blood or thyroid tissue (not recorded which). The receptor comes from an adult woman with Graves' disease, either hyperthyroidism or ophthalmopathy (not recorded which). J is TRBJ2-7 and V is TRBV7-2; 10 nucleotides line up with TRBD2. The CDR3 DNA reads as TGTGCCAGCAGGTCCCTTGAGCGGGAGGGTCTCGAGCAGTACTTC. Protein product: CASRSLEREGLEQYF.